This T cell receptor (beta chain) was identified in a study of blood T cell repertoires in COVID-19. Study context: Acute and convalescent COVID-19 samples came from the United States, Italy and Spain. In each case, the material was cDNA or gDNA derived from T cells, B-cell-depleted T cells, or PBMCs.

Original analysis: By means of reference gene primer amplification, nucleated cell counts were estimated. Profiled with immunoSEQ multiplex PCR; TCRdb holds only in-frame clones, not every one. The V and J calls and clone size are taken from that table; D and trimming were inferred from the DNA. The sample records some 80,000 clones, around 84% being singletons. The V segment lost 4 bases and the J segment 4 bases; nucleotides outside the gene matches: 7. The length of the CDR3 is 15 residues. CDR1 and CDR2 from the germline V gene are KGHDR and SFDVKD. The sequenced material came from peripheral blood. V is TRBV24-1 and J is TRBJ1-2; 8 positions match TRBD1. The clonotype was recovered from a woman of 80 years or more in a cohort sampled during active or convalescent COVID-19. The CDR3 loop reads CATSDRQGFGYGYTF. The CDR3 nucleotides read TGTGCCACCAGTGACCGACAGGGGTTTGGCTATGGCTACACCTTC.